This T cell receptor (beta chain) came from a study of T cell repertoires in cytomegalovirus infection. Germline CDR1 reads SGDLS; CDR2 reads YYNGEE. The length of the CDR3 is 15 residues. Trimming took 4 bases from V and 1 from J, leaving 14 bases between them. This clonotype was detected a few times. Its specificity is not known. MiXCR, applied by TCRdb to the reads, yields one record per CDR3 protein. The data contain around 800,000 distinct CDR3 sequences, approximately 32% of them singletons. This chain connects TRBV9 to TRBJ1-1; unclear D gene. The receptor was derived from a human donor in good health (CMV status not recorded). Some clones in this sample may be carry-over from other donors' samples. The sample consisted of cultured CD8+ T cells from PBMCs, taken from culture after CMV antigen stimulation. The CDR3 region is CASSPFYGGNTEAFF. In nucleotides, the CDR3 is TGTGCCAGCAGCCCCTTTTATGGCGGGAACACTGAAGCTTTCTTT.